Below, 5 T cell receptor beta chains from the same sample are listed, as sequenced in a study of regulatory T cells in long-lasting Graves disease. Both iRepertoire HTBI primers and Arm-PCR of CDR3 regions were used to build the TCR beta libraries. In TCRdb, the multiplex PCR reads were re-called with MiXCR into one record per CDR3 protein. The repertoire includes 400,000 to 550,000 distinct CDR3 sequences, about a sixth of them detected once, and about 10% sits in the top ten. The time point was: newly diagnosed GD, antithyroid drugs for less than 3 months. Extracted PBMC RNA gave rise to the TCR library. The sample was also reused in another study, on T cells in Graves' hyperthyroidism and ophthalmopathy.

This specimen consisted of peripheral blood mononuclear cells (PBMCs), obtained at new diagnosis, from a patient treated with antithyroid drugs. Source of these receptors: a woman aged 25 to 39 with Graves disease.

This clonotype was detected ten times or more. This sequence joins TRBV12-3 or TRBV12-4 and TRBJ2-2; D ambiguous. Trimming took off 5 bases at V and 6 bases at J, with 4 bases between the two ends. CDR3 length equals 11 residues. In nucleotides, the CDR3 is TGTGCCAGCAGTCCTGCCGGGGAGCTGTTTTTT. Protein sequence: CASSPAGELFF.

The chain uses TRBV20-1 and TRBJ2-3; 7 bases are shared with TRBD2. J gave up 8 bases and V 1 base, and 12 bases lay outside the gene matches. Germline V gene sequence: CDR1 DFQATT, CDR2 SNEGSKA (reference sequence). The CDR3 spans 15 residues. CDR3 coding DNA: TGCAGTGCTAGAGTTTCGAGGGAGGGCAGTTCTACGCAGTATTTT. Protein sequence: CSARVSREGSSTQYF.

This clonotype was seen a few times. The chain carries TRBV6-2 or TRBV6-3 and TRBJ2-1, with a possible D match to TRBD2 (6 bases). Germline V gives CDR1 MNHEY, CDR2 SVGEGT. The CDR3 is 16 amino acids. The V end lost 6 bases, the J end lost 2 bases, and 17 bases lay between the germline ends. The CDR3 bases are TGTGCCAGCAGGGAAGGGCGGGATGAAACCTACAATGAGCAGTTCTTC. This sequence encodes CASREGRDETYNEQFF.

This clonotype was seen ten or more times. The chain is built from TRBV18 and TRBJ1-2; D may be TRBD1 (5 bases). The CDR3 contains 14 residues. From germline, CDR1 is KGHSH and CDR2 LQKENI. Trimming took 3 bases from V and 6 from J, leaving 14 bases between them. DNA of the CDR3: TGTGCCAGCTCACCTCAGGGAAGAGGCGATGGCTACACCTTC. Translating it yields CASSPQGRGDGYTF.

The CDR3 DNA follows: TGTGCCAGTACTGAACCCGGGCTAGCGGGAGCGGGTGAGCAGTTCTTC. This gives the protein CASTEPGLAGAGEQFF. This chain links TRBV19 with TRBJ2-1; 10 bases map to TRBD2. This CDR3 has 16 residues. CDR1 is LNHDA, CDR2 SQIVND, per germline (reference sequence). The V and J ends lost 7 bases and 9 bases, in that order; junction bases with no gene match: 15.